The 21 T cell receptor beta chains below come from one sample, sequenced in a study of blood T cell repertoires in COVID-19. The repertoire was sequenced with immunoSEQ multiplex PCR; TCRdb's copy has only in-frame clones and lacks some. The table records around 300,000 clones, about 86% of them present only once. The sample taken for sequencing was peripheral blood. These receptors were obtained from a man younger than 40 with active or convalescent COVID-19.

As to this clone: Distinct nucleotide sequences in the sample also encode this CDR3. The chain is built from TRBV7-9 and TRBJ1-1; D gene unclear. Germline CDR1 and CDR2: SEHNR and FQNEAQ (reference sequence). The V end was cut by 5 bases, the J end by 1 base, with 11 bases between. This CDR3 region has 14 residues. The CDR3 region is CASSPGLTNTEAFF. The CDR3 region has the DNA TGTGCCAGCAGCCCAGGACTAACGAACACTGAAGCTTTCTTT.

The chain combines TRBV11-2 with TRBJ2-2; the match to TRBD2 covers 8 bases. The V segment lost 1 base and the J segment 2 bases; nucleotides outside the gene matches: 3. The CDR3 is 16 residues long. CDR1 SGHAT and CDR2 FQNNGV come from the germline V gene. The CDR3 region has the DNA TGTGCCAGCAGCTTAGGTAGCGGGGTAAACACCGGGGAGCTGTTTTTT. It is translated as CASSLGSGVNTGELFF.

The chain couples TRBV7-9 to TRBJ2-7, with TRBD1 as a possible D gene (5 bases). The CDR3 loop spans 13 amino acids. CDR1 is SEHNR, CDR2 FQNEAQ, per germline (reference sequence). Trimming removed 7 bases from V and 3 bases from J, with 13 bases in between. CDR3 nucleotide sequence: TGTGCCAGCATGGACAAAAGTGGCTACGAGCAGTACTTC. It codes for CASMDKSGYEQYF.

There are many counts of this clone. The V and J genes are TRBV29-1 and TRBJ2-4; D is unclear. The CDR3 length is 13 residues. The germline CDR1 and CDR2 sequences are SQVTM and ANQGSEA. Between the trimmed V and J ends, which lost 5 bases and 0 bases, there was a span of 8 bases. CDR3 in amino acids: CSVSPLAKNIQYF. The CDR3 coding sequence is TGCAGCGTTTCCCCGTTAGCCAAAAACATTCAGTACTTC.

V usage is TRBV27 and J usage is TRBJ2-6; tentatively, D is TRBD1 (6 bases). The CDR3 is made up of 18 amino acids. Per the germline V gene, CDR1 is MNHEY and CDR2 is SMNVEV (reference sequence). The ends were cut back, 4 bases at V and 0 bases at J, with 16 bases in the middle. Here the CDR3 DNA reads TGTGCCAGCAGTTCTTCAGGGGCCGTCTTCTCTGGGGCCAACGTCCTGACTTTC. Residues: CASSSSGAVFSGANVLTF.

The rearrangement joins TRBV9 to TRBJ1-1; the match to TRBD1 covers 7 bases. Germline V gene data show CDR1 as SGDLS and CDR2 as YYNGEE. V shed 0 bases, J shed 0 bases, and the junction held 5 bases outside the gene matches. The CDR3 contains 16 residues. CDR3 DNA sequence: TGTGCCAGCAGCGTAGGGGCAGGGGGAATGAACACTGAAGCTTTCTTT. Translated, it gives CASSVGAGGMNTEAFF.

This sequence joins TRBV7-8 and TRBJ2-7, with D perhaps matching TRBD1 (6 bases). This CDR3 region has 17 residues. Trimming removed 4 bases at V and 0 bases at J, with 19 bases between. The germline CDR1 and CDR2 sequences are SGHVS and FQNEAQ. The CDR3 DNA sequence: TGTGCCAGCAGCTCCCGAGTCGGGACACCCAACTCCTACGAGCAGTACTTC. It yields the protein CASSSRVGTPNSYEQYF.

The gene calls are TRBV5-1 and TRBJ2-3, with 8 bases aligning to TRBD1. CDR1 and CDR2 (germline): SGHRS, YFSETQ. The ends lost 5 bases at V and 5 bases at J; junction bases unmatched: 10. The CDR3 has 15 residues. CDR3 sequence reads: CASRVSRGLGDTQYF. The DNA for the CDR3 is TGCGCCAGCAGAGTTAGCAGGGGGCTTGGAGATACGCAGTATTTT.

V is TRBV6-5 and J is TRBJ1-1; a weak D match, TRBD1 (6 bases). The germline gives CDR1 MNHEY, CDR2 SVGAGI. This CDR3 spans 13 amino acids. V shed 11 bases and J shed 5 bases, with 18 bases lying between them. The CDR3 loop reads CAGDSVQGTEAFF. CDR3 DNA: TGTGCCGGCGACAGCGTTCAGGGGACTGAAGCTTTCTTT.

The gene calls are TRBV19 and TRBJ1-5, with 10 nucleotides matching TRBD1. V lost 5 bases, J lost 9 bases, and 10 bases stayed unmatched. CDR1 LNHDA and CDR2 SQIVND come from the germline V gene (reference sequence). This CDR3 is built from 15 residues. The CDR3 sequence: CASSPLGQGVGPQHF. CDR3 DNA: TGTGCCAGTAGTCCCTTAGGACAGGGGGTAGGGCCCCAGCATTTT.

This chain joins TRBV25-1 and TRBJ1-5, with TRBD1 identical over 8 bases. CDR1 is MGHDK, CDR2 SYGVNS, per germline. With V trimmed by 6 bases and J by 2 bases, 3 bases remained unmatched. The CDR3 is 14 amino acids. CDR3 sequence reads: CASSGQGGNQPQHF. CDR3 coding DNA: TGTGCCAGCAGCGGACAGGGAGGCAATCAGCCCCAGCATTTT. Variable domain in full (rest from reference TRBV25-1 and TRBJ1-5): EADIYQTPRYLVIGTGKKITLECSQTMGHDKMYWYQQDPGMELHLIHYSYGVNSTEKGDLSSESTVSRIRTEHFPLTLESARPSHTSQYLCASSGQGGNQPQHFGDGTRLSIL.

This clone turned up a few times. This chain joins TRBV19 and TRBJ1-2; maybe TRBD1 (6 bases). This CDR3 region has 15 residues. Trimming left V 2 bases short and J 6 bases short, with 16 bases between. Germline V gene lookup returns CDR1 LNHDA and CDR2 SQIVND (reference sequence). The CDR3 protein is CASSIPWAAGDGYTF. The CDR3 DNA reads TGTGCCAGTAGTATACCCTGGGCGGCAGGGGATGGCTACACCTTC.

The chain links TRBV7-3 to TRBJ2-2, with D maybe TRBD2 (6 bases). The germline CDR1 and CDR2 sequences are SGHTA and FQGTGA. The ends were cut back, 6 bases at V and 4 bases at J, with 12 bases in the middle. The CDR3 has 14 residues. CDR3 DNA: TGTGCCAGCAGATATCTAGCGTCCACCGGGGAGCTGTTTTTT. Translation: CASRYLASTGELFF.

The chain recombines TRBV3-1 (or the pseudogene TRBV3-2) with TRBJ2-3, with 11 bases fitting TRBD2. V shed 3 bases, J shed 0 bases, and the junction held 11 bases outside the gene matches. The germline gives CDR1 LGHDT, CDR2 YNNKEL (reference sequence). The CDR3 sequence is 19 residues long. The chain's CDR3 is CASSHTTSGGGSSTDTQYF. As DNA, the CDR3 is TGTGCCAGCAGCCATACCACTAGCGGGGGAGGATCTAGCACAGATACGCAGTATTTT.

The genes are TRBV7-9 and TRBJ1-6, with 9 nucleotides matching TRBD1. The CDR3 sequence is 17 residues long. Germline-derived CDR1 and CDR2 are SEHNR and FQNEAQ (reference sequence). The ends lost 1 base at V and 7 bases at J; junction bases unmatched: 8. As DNA, the CDR3 is TGTGCCAGCAGCTTAGTCGTTGGAGGGACAGGGAATTCACCCCTCCACTTT. As protein: CASSLVVGGTGNSPLHF.

The CDR3 protein is CASSSQRLAGYEQYF. The DNA of the CDR3 is TGTGCCAGCAGTTCCCAAAGACTAGCGGGATACGAGCAGTACTTC. This chain joins TRBV6-2 or TRBV6-3 and TRBJ2-7, with 11 bases fitting TRBD2. CDR3 size: 15 residues. In germline, CDR1 is MNHEY, CDR2 SVGEGT. V shed 4 bases and J 4 bases; nucleotides not matched to a gene: 6.

The rearrangement uses TRBV30 and TRBJ2-1; a possible D gene is TRBD2 (7 bases). This CDR3 contains 14 residues. V lost 7 bases, J lost 7 bases, and 20 bases lay in between. Germline CDR1 reads GTSNPN; CDR2 reads SVGIG (reference sequence). CDR3: CASEGGGPGNEQFF. The CDR3 nucleotides read TGTGCCTCGGAGGGGGGAGGGCCGGGGAATGAGCAGTTCTTC.

The CDR3 sequence: CASSLARTGNTGELFF. The DNA for the CDR3 is TGTGCCAGCAGCTTAGCCCGGACAGGGAACACCGGGGAGCTGTTTTTT. The rearrangement joins TRBV7-9 to TRBJ2-2; 7 bases align to TRBD1. Germline V CDR1 and CDR2: SEHNR, FQNEAQ (reference sequence). Trimming cost V 0 bases and J 1 base; bases outside gene matches: 2. The CDR3 length is 16 residues.

This chain uses TRBV11-3 with TRBJ2-2, with a weak D call TRBD1 (5 bases). The germline CDR1 and CDR2 sequences are SGHNT and YENEEA. The CDR3 loop spans 14 amino acids. Trimming left V 7 bases short and J 6 bases short, with 15 bases between. The CDR3 loop is CASTKTEIPGELFF. The CDR3 coding sequence is TGTGCCAGCACCAAGACAGAAATCCCCGGGGAGCTGTTTTTT.

This chain connects TRBV9 to TRBJ2-3; 8 bases align to TRBD1. Germline V CDR1 and CDR2: SGDLS, YYNGEE. This CDR3 has 16 amino acids. V lost 4 bases to trimming and J lost 2 bases; unmatched junction nucleotides: 9. Here the CDR3 DNA reads TGTGCCAGCAGCCTTATGACAGGGGTTTTCACAGATACGCAGTATTTT. This gives the protein CASSLMTGVFTDTQYF. Complete variable domain (other parts from reference TRBV9 and TRBJ2-3): DSGVTQTPKHLITATGQRVTLRCSPRSGDLSVYWYQQSLDQGLQFLIQYYNGEERAKGNILERFSAQQFPDLHSELNLSSLELGDSALYFCASSLMTGVFTDTQYFGPGTRLTVL.

J is TRBJ1-6 and V is TRBV4-2; D not certain. V lost 1 base and J lost 9, with 13 bases in between. This CDR3 comprises 15 residues. Germline lookup yields CDR1 LGHNA and CDR2 YNFKEQ. The CDR3 DNA sequence: TGTGCCAGCAGCCAAGGCGGGCTAGGTAGTTCACCCCTCCACTTT. Protein: CASSQGGLGSSPLHF.